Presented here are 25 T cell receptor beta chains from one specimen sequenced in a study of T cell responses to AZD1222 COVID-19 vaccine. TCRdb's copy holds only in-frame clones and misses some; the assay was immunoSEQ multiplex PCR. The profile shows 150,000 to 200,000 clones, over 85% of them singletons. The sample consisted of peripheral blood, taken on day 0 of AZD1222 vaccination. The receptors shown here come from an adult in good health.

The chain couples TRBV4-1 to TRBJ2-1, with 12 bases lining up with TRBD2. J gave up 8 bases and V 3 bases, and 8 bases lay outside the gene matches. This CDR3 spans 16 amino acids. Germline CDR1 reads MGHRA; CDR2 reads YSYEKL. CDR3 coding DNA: TGCGCCAGCAGCCATACCGGGACTAGCGGGTGGGATGAGCAGTTCTTC. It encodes CASSHTGTSGWDEQFF.

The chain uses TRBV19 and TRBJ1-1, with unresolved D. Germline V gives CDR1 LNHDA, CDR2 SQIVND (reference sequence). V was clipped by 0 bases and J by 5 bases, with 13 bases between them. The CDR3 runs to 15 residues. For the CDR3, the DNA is TGTGCCAGTAGTATAGAGAACAGTCTCGGGACTGAAGCTTTCTTT. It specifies CASSIENSLGTEAFF.

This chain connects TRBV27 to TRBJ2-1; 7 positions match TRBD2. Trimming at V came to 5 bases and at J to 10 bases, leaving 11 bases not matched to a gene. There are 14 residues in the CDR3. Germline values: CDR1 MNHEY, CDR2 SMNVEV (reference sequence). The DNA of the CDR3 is TGTGCCAGCAGTGCCTCTAGCGGCGCGCTGGAGCAGTTCTTC. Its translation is CASSASSGALEQFF.

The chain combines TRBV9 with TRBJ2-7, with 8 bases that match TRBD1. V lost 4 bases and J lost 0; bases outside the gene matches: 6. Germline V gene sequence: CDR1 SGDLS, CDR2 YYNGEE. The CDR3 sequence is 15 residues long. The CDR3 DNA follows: TGTGCCAGCAGCTCGGGGGACAGGTTCTCCTACGAGCAGTACTTC. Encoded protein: CASSSGDRFSYEQYF.

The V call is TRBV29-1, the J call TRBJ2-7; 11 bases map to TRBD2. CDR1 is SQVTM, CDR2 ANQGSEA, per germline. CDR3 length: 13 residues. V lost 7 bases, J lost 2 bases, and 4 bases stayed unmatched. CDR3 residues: CSAGGLAAYEQYF. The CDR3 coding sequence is TGCAGCGCAGGGGGACTAGCGGCCTACGAGCAGTACTTC.

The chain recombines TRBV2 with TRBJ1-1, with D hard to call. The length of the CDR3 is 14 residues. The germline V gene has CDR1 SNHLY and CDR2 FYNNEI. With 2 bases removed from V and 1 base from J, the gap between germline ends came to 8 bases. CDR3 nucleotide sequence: TGTGCCAGCAGTGAACGTAGACGGAACACTGAAGCTTTCTTT. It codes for CASSERRRNTEAFF.

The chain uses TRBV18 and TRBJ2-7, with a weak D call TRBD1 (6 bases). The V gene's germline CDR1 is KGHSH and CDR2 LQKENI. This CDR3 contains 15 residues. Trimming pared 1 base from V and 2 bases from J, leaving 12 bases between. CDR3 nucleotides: TGTGCCAGCTCACCACTGTCCCCAGGGGCCTACGAGCAGTACTTC. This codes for CASSPLSPGAYEQYF. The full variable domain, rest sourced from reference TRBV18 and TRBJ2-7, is NAGVMQNPRHLVRRRGQEARLRCSPMKGHSHVYWYRQLPEEGLKFMVYLQKENIIDESGMPKERFSAEFPKEGPSILRIQQVVRGDSAAYFCASSPLSPGAYEQYFGPGTRLTVT.

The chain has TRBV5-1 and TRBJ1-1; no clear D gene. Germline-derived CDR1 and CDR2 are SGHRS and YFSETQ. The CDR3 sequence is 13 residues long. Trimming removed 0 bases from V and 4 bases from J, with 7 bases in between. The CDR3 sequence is CASSLGGGTEAFF. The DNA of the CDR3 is TGCGCCAGCAGCTTGGGAGGAGGCACTGAAGCTTTCTTT.

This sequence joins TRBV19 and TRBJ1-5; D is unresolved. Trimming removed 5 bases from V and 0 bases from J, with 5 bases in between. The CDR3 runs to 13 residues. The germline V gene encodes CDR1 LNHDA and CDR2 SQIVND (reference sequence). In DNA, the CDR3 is TGTGCCAGTAGTTATATTAGCAATCAGCCCCAGCATTTT. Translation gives CASSYISNQPQHF.

CDR3 nucleotide sequence: TGTGCCAGCAGCCAAGATTTTCGAGCGGAGAGCTCCTACGAGCAGTACTTC. Its translation is CASSQDFRAESSYEQYF. V gene TRBV3-1 (or the pseudogene TRBV3-2) combines with J gene TRBJ2-7; D may be TRBD2 (5 bases). CDR3 length: 17 amino acids. Trimming shortened V by 0 bases and J by 0 bases, and 15 bases separated the two germline ends. In germline, CDR1 is LGHDT, CDR2 YNNKEL (reference sequence).

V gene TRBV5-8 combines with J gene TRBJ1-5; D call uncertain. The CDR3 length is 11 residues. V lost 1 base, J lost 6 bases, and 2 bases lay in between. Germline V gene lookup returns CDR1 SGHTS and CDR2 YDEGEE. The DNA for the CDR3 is TGTGCCAGCAGCTTGAGTCAGCCCCAGCATTTT. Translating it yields CASSLSQPQHF.

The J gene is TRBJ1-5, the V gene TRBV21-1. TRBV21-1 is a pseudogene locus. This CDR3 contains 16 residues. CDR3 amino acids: CASSKDLQRGNQPQHF. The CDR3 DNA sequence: TGTGCCAGCAGCAAAGATCTGCAGAGGGGCAATCAGCCCCAGCATTTT.

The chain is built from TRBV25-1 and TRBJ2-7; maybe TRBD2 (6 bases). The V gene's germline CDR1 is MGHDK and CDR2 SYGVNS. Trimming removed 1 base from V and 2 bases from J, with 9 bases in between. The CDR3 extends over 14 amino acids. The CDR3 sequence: CASSELRGTYEQYF. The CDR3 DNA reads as TGTGCCAGCAGTGAATTGCGGGGTACCTACGAGCAGTACTTC.

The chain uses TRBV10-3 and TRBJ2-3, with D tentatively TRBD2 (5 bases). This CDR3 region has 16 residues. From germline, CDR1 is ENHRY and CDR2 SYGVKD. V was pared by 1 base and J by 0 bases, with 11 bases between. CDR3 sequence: CAISEYLRGSTDTQYF. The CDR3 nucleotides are TGTGCCATCAGTGAGTACTTACGCGGGAGCACAGATACGCAGTATTTT.

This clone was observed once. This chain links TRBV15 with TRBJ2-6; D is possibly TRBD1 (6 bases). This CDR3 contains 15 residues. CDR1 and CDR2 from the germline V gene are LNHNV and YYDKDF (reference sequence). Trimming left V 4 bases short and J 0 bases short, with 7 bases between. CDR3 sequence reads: CATSKGGSGANVLTF. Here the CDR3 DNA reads TGTGCCACCAGCAAAGGGGGCTCTGGGGCCAACGTCCTGACTTTC.

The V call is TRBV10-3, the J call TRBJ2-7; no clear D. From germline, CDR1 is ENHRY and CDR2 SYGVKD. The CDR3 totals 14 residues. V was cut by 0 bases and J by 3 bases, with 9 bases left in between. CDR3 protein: CAISESEGYYEQYF. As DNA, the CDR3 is TGTGCCATCAGTGAGTCTGAAGGCTACTACGAGCAGTACTTC.

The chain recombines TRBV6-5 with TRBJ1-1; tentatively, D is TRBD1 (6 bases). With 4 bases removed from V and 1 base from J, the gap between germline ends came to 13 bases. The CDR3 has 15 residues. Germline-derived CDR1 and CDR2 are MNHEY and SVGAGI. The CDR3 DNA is TGTGCCAGCAGTTCCCTCAGGGACACGAACACTGAAGCTTTCTTT. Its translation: CASSSLRDTNTEAFF.

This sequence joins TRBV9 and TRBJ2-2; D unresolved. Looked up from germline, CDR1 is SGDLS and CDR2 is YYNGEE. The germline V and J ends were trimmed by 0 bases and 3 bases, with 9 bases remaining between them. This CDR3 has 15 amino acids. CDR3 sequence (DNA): TGTGCCAGCAGCGTAGGACCAGGTGACACCGGGGAGCTGTTTTTT. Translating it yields CASSVGPGDTGELFF. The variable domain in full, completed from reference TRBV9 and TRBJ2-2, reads DSGVTQTPKHLITATGQRVTLRCSPRSGDLSVYWYQQSLDQGLQFLIQYYNGEERAKGNILERFSAQQFPDLHSELNLSSLELGDSALYFCASSVGPGDTGELFFGEGSRLTVL.

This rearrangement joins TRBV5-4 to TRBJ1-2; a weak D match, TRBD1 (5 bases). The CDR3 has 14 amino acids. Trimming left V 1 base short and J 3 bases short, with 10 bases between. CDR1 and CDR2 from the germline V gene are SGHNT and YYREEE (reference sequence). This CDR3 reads CASSLQSGYYGYTF. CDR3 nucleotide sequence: TGTGCCAGCAGCTTGCAGTCAGGGTACTATGGCTACACCTTC.

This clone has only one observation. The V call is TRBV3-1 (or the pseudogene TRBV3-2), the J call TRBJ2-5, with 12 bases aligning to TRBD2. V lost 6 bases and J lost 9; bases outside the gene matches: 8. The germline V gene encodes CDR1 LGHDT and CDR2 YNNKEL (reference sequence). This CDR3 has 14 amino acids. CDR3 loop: CASSPTSGSEAQYF. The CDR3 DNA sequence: TGTGCCAGCAGTCCGACTAGCGGGAGTGAGGCCCAGTACTTC.

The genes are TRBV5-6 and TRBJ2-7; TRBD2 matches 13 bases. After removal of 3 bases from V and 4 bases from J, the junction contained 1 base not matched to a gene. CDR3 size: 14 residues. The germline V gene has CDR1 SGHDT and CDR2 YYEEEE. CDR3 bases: TGTGCCAGCAGCTGGGGACTAGCGGGGTACGAGCAGTACTTC. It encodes CASSWGLAGYEQYF. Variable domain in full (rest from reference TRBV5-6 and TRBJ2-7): DAGVTQSPTHLIKTRGQQVTLRCSPKSGHDTVSWYQQALGQGPQFIFQYYEEEERQRGNFPDRFSGHQFPNYSSELNVNALLLGDSALYLCASSWGLAGYEQYFGPGTRLTVT.

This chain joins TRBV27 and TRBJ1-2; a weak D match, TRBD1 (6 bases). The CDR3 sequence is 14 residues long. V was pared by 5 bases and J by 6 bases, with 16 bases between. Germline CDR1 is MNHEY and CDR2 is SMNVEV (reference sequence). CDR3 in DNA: TGTGCCAGCAGTCCAAACAGGGTTTACCATGGCTACACCTTC. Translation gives CASSPNRVYHGYTF.

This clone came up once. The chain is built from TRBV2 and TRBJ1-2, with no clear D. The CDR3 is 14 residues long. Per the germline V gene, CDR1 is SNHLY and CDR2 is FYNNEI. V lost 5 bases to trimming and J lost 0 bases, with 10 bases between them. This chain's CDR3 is CASSPGQANYGYTF. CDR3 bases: TGTGCCAGCAGTCCCGGCCAGGCTAACTATGGCTACACCTTC.

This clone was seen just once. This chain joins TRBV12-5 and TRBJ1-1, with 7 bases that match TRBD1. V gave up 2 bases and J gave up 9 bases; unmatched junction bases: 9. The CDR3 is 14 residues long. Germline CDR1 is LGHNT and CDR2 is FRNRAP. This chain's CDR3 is CASGLRTGQVKAFF. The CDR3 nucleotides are TGTGCTAGTGGTTTGAGGACAGGTCAAGTAAAAGCTTTCTTT.

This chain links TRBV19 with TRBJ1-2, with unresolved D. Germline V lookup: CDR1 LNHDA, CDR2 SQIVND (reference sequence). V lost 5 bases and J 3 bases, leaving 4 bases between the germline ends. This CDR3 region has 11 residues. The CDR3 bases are TGTGCCAGTAGTCAGGACTATGGCTACACCTTC. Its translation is CASSQDYGYTF.